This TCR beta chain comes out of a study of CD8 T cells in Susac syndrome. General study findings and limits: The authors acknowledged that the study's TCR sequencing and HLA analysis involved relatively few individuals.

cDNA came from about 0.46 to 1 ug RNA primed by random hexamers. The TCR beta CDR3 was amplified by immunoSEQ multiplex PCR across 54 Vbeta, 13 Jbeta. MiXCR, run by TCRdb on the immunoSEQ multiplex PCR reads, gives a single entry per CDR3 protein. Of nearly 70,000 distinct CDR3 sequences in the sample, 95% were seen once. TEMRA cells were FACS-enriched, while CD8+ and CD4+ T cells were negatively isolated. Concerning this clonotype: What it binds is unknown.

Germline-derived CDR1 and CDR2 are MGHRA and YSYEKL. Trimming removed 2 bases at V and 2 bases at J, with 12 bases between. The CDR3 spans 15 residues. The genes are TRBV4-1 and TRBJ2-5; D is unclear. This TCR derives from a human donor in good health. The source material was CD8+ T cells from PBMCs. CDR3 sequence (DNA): TGCGCCAGCAGCCAATCGGGCCACCCACAAGAGACCCAGTACTTC. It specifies CASSQSGHPQETQYF.